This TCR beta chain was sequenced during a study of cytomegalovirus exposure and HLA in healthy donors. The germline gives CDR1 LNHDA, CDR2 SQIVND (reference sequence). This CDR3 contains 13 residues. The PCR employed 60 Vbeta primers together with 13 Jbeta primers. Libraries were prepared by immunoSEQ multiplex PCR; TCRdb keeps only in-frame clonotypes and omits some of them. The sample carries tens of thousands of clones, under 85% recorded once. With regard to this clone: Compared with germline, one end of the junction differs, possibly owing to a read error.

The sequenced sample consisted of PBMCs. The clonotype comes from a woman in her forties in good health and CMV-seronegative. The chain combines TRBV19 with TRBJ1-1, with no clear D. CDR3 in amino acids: CASSMKISTEASF. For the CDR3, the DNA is TGTGCCAGTAGTATGAAAATTTCCACTGAAGCTTCCTTT.